The rows below give T cell receptor beta chains drawn from one sample of a study of vaccination and CD4 T cells after COVID-19. TCRdb passed the PCR reads through MiXCR, listing each CDR3 protein once. The table shows around 5,000 distinct CDR3 sequences, with around 44% occurring only once. For these TCRs, the target antigens are not known. The sequencing used CD4+ T cells from blood, cultured in vitro, collected after SARS-CoV-2 vaccination. These receptors all stem from a human donor who had recovered from COVID-19. CDR3s include the opening cysteine and the closing phenylalanine or tryptophan. The order of the fields is clone size, V gene, D gene, J gene, CDR3 protein, CDR3 DNA. D genes are given only for firm matches. Not every row has a clone size; where given, it reads once, few, many or a size class.

size: NA
V: TRBV20-1
D: NA
J: TRBJ1-2
CDR3: CSARDNNANYGYTF
DNA: TGCAGTGCTAGAGATAATAATGCTAACTATGGCTACACCTTC

size: few
V: TRBV7-9
D: NA
J: TRBJ2-5
CDR3: CASSPRQGPGQETQYF
DNA: TGTGCCAGCAGCCCCCGCCAGGGGCCGGGGCAAGAGACCCAGTACTTC

size: few
V: TRBV20-1
D: NA
J: TRBJ1-5
CDR3: CSASFSDQPQHF
DNA: TGCAGTGCTAGCTTCAGTGATCAGCCCCAGCATTTT

size: NA
V: TRBV6-2/TRBV6-3
D: TRBD2
J: TRBJ2-3
CDR3: CASSYRAGGDTQYF
DNA: TGTGCCAGCAGTTATCGGGCGGGGGGAGATACGCAGTATTTT

size: NA
V: TRBV28
D: NA
J: TRBJ1-5
CDR3: CASRPPNRVRSNQPQHF
DNA: TGTGCCAGCAGACCCCCGAACAGGGTACGGAGCAATCAGCCCCAGCATTTT

size: NA
V: TRBV19
D: TRBD2
J: TRBJ2-3
CDR3: CASSVRGSADTQYF
DNA: TGTGCCAGTAGTGTCCGCGGGAGCGCAGATACGCAGTATTTT

size: NA
V: TRBV20-1
D: NA
J: TRBJ2-1
CDR3: CSALFRGWEQFF
DNA: TGCAGTGCCCTCTTTCGGGGCTGGGAGCAGTTCTTC

size: NA
V: TRBV6-1
D: NA
J: TRBJ2-2
CDR3: CASRVTGTINTGELFF
DNA: TGTGCCAGCAGGGTTACCGGGACAATCAACACCGGGGAGCTGTTTTTT

size: few
V: TRBV6-5
D: NA
J: TRBJ2-5
CDR3: CASSFRTGETQYF
DNA: TGTGCCAGCAGTTTTAGGACTGGAGAGACCCAGTACTTC

size: few
V: TRBV6-2/TRBV6-3
D: NA
J: TRBJ1-2
CDR3: CASTTFPGNGYTF
DNA: TGTGCCAGCACAACCTTCCCCGGGAATGGCTACACCTTC

size: NA
V: TRBV6-4
D: TRBD1
J: TRBJ2-2
CDR3: CASSQDRYTGELFF
DNA: TGTGCCAGCAGCCAGGACAGGTACACCGGGGAGCTGTTTTTT

size: few
V: TRBV20-1
D: TRBD1
J: TRBJ2-4
CDR3: CSAPLQGAYAKNIQYF
DNA: TGCAGTGCTCCCCTACAGGGGGCGTACGCCAAAAACATTCAGTACTTC

size: few
V: TRBV6-9
D: TRBD1
J: TRBJ1-5
CDR3: CASRDPGQEISNQPQHF
DNA: TGTGCCAGCAGGGACCCGGGACAGGAGATTAGCAATCAGCCCCAGCATTTT

size: NA
V: TRBV7-3
D: TRBD2
J: TRBJ2-2
CDR3: CASSLTSGRARAGELFF
DNA: TGTGCCAGCAGCTTAACTAGCGGGAGGGCCAGGGCCGGGGAGCTGTTTTTT

size: NA
V: TRBV2
D: NA
J: TRBJ1-2
CDR3: CASSKGQNPSAGYTF
DNA: TGTGCCAGCAGTAAAGGACAAAATCCCTCCGCAGGCTACACCTTC